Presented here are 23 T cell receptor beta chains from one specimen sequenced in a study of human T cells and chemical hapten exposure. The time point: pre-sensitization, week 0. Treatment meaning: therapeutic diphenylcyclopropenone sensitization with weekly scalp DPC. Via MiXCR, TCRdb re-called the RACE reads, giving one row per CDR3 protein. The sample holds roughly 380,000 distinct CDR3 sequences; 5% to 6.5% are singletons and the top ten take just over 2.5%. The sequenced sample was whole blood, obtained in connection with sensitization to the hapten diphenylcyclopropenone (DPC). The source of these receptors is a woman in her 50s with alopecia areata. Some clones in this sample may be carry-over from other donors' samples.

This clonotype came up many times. The CDR3 DNA reads as TGCAGTGCTAGCCCCGCGGGAGGGAGCTCCTACAATGAGCAGTTCTTC. Translation gives CSASPAGGSSYNEQFF. V gene TRBV20-1 combines with J gene TRBJ2-1; 9 bases match TRBD2. This CDR3 is built from 16 residues. Germline values: CDR1 DFQATT, CDR2 SNEGSKA (reference sequence). J lost 0 bases, V lost 3 bases, and 6 bases had no gene match.

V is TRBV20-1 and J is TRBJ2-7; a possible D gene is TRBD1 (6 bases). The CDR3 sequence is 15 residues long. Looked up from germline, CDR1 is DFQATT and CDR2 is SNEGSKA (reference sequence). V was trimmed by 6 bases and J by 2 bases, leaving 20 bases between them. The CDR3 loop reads CSAPSLGTPTYEQYF. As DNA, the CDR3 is TGCAGTGCCCCGTCCCTCGGGACACCTACCTACGAGCAGTACTTC.

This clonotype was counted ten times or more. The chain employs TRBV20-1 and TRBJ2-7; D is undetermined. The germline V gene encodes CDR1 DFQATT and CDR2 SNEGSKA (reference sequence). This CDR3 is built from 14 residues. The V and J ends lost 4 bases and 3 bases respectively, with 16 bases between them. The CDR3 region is CSATDGRTYYEQYF. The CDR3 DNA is TGCAGTGCTACCGATGGGCGCACGTACTACGAGCAGTACTTC.

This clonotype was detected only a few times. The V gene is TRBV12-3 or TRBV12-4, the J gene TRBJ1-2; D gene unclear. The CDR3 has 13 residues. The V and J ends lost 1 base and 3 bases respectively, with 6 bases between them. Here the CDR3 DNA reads TGTGCCAGCAGTTTAGGTCTGGACTATGGCTACACCTTC. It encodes CASSLGLDYGYTF.

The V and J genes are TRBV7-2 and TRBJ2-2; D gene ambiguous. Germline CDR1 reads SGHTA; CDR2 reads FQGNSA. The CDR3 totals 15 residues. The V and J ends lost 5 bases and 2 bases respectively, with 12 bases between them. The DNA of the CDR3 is TGTGCCAGCAGCCACATCCGGGTTAACACCGGGGAGCTGTTTTTT. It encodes CASSHIRVNTGELFF.

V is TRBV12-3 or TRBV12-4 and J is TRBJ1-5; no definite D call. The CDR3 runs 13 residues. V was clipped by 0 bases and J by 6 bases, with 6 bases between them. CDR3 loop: CASSLAQSQPQHF. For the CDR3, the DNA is TGTGCCAGCAGTTTAGCTCAGTCTCAGCCCCAGCATTTT.

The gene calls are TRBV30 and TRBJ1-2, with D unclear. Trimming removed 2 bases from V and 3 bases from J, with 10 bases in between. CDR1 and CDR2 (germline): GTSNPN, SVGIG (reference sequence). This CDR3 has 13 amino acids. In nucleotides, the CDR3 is TGTGCCTGGAGTAGCTCGGGAGACTATGGCTACACCTTC. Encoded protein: CAWSSSGDYGYTF. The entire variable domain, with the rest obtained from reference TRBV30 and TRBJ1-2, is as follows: SQTIHQWPATLVQPVGSPLSLECTVEGTSNPNLYWYRQAAGRGLQLLFYSVGIGQISSEVPQNLSASRPQDRQFILSSKKLLLSDSGFYLCAWSSSGDYGYTFGSGTRLTVV.

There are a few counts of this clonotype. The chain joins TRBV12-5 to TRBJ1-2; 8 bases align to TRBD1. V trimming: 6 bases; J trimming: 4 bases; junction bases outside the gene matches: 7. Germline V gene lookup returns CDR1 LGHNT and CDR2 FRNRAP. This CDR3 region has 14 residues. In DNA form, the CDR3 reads TGTGCTAGTGGCAGAGCAGGGGGCACCTATGGCTACACCTTC. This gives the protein CASGRAGGTYGYTF.

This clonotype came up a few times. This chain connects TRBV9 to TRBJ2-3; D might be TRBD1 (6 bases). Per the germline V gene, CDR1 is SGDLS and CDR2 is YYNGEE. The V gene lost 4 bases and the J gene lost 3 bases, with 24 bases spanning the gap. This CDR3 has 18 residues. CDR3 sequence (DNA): TGTGCCAGCAGCCCCTTACAGGGTTCAACCTATATAACAGATACGCAGTATTTT. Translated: CASSPLQGSTYITDTQYF.

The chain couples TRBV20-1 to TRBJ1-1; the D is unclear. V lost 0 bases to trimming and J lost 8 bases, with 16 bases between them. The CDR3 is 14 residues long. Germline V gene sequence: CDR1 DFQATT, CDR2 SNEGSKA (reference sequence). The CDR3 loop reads CSAREGRGIGEAFF. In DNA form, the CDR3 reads TGCAGTGCTAGAGAAGGTAGAGGGATCGGAGAAGCTTTCTTT.

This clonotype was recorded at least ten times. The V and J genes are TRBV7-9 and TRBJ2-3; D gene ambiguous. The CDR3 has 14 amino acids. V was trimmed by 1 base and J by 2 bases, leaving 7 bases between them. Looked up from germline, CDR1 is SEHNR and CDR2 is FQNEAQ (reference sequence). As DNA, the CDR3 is TGTGCCAGCAGCTTAGGTCCAAACACAGATACGCAGTATTTT. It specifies CASSLGPNTDTQYF.

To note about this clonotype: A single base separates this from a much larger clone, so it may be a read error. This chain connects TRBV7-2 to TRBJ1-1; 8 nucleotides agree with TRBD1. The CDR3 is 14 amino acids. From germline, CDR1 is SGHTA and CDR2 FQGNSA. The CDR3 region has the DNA TGTGCCAGCAGCCTACAGGGGGGCGACACTGACGCTTTCTTT. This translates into CASSLQGGDTDAFF.

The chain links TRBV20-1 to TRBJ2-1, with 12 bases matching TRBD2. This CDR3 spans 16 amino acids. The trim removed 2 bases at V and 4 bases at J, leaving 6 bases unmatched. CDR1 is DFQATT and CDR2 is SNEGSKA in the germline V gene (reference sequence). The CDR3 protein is CSARLAGGYEYNEQFF. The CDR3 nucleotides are TGCAGTGCTAGACTAGCGGGAGGGTACGAGTACAATGAGCAGTTCTTC.

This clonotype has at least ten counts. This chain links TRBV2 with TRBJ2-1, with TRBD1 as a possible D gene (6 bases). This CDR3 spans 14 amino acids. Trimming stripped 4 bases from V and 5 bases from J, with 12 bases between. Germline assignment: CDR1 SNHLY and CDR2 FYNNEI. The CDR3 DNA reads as TGTGCCAGCAGTGTCGGACAGAGGAACAATGAGCAGTTCTTC. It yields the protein CASSVGQRNNEQFF. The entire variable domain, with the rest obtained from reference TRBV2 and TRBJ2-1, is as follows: EPEVTQTPSHQVTQMGQEVILRCVPISNHLYFYWYRQILGQKVEFLVSFYNNEISEKSEIFDDQFSVERPDGSNFTLKIRSTKLEDSAMYFCASSVGQRNNEQFFGPGTRLTVL.

Here the CDR3 reads CASSFSRFSGTLTDTQYF. In DNA form, the CDR3 reads TGTGCCAGCAGTTTTTCGAGGTTCAGTGGGACATTGACAGATACGCAGTATTTT. The chain is built from TRBV28 and TRBJ2-3, with a tentative D call TRBD1 (6 bases). The CDR3 consists of 18 residues. Per germline, CDR1 MDHEN and CDR2 SYDVKM. Trimming took 3 bases from V and 3 from J, leaving 22 bases between them.

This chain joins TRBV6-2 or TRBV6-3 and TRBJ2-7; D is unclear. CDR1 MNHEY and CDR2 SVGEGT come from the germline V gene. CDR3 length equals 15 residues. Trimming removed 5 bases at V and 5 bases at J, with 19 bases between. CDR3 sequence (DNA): TGTGCCAGCAGTCAAAGGAACAATTTCGACGACGAGCAGTACTTC. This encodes CASSQRNNFDDEQYF.

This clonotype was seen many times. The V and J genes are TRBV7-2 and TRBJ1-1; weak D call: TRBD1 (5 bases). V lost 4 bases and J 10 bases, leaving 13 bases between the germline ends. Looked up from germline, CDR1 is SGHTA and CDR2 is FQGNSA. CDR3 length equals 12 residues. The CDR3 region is CASSSQGTAAFF. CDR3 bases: TGTGCCAGCAGCTCCCAGGGCACCGCAGCTTTCTTT. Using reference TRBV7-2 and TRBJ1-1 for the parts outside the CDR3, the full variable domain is GAGVSQSPSNKVTEKGKDVELRCDPISGHTALYWYRQSLGQGLEFLIYFQGNSAPDKSGLPSDRFSAERTGGSVSTLTIQRTQQEDSAVYLCASSSQGTAAFFGQGTRLTVV.

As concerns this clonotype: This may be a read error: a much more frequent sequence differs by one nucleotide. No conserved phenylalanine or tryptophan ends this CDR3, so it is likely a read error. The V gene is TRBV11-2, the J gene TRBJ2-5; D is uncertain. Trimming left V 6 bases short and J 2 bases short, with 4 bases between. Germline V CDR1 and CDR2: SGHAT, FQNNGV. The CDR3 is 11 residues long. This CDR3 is CASRLQETQYL. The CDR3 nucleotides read TGTGCCAGCAGACTGCAAGAGACCCAGTACCTC.

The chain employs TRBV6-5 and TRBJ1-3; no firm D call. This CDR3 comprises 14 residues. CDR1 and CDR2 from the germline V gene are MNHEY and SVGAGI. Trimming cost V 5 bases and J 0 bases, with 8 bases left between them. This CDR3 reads CASSQLFSGNTIYF. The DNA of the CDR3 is TGTGCCAGCAGTCAACTTTTCTCTGGAAACACCATATATTTT.

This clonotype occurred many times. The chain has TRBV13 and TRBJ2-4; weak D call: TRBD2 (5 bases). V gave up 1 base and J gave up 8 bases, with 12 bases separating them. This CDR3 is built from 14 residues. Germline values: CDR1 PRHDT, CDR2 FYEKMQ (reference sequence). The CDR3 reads CASSLASVEDIQYF. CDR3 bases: TGTGCCAGCAGCTTAGCATCGGTGGAGGACATTCAGTACTTC. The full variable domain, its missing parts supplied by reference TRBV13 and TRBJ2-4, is AAGVIQSPRHLIKEKRETATLKCYPIPRHDTVYWYQQGPGQDPQFLISFYEKMQSDKGSIPDRFSAQQFSDYHSELNMSSLELGDSALYFCASSLASVEDIQYFGAGTRLSVL.

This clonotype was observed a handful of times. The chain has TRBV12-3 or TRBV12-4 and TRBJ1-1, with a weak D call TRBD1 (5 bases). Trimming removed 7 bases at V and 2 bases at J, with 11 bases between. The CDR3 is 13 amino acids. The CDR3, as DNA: TGTGCCAGCATTCCCCGGGGCAACACTGAAGCTTTCTTT. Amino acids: CASIPRGNTEAFF.

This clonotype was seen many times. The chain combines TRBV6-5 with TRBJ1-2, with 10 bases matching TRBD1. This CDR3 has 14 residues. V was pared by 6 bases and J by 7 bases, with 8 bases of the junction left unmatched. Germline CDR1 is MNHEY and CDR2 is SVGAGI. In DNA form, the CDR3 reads TGTGCCAGCAGCTCGGGACAGGGGAAAGTTGGCTACACCTTC. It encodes CASSSGQGKVGYTF.

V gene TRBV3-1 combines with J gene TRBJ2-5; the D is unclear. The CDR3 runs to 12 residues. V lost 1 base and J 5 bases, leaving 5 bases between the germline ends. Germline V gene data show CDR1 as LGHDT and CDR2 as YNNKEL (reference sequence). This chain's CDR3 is CASSQVMETQYF. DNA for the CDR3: TGTGCCAGCAGCCAAGTCATGGAGACCCAGTACTTC.